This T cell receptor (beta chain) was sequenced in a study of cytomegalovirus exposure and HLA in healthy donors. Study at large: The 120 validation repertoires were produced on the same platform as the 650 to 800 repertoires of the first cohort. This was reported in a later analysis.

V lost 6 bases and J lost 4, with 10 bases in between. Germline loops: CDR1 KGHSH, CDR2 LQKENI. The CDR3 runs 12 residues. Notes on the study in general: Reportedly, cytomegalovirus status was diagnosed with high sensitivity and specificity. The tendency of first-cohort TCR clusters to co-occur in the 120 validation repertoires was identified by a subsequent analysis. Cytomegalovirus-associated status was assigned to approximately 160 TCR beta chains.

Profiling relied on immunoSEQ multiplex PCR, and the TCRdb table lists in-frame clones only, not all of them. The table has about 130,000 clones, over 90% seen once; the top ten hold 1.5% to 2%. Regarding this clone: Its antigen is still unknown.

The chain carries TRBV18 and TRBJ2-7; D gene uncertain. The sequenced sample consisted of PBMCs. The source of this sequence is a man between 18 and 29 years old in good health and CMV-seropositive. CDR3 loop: CASSPDTYEQYF. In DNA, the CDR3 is TGTGCCAGCTCCCCAGACACTTACGAGCAGTACTTC.